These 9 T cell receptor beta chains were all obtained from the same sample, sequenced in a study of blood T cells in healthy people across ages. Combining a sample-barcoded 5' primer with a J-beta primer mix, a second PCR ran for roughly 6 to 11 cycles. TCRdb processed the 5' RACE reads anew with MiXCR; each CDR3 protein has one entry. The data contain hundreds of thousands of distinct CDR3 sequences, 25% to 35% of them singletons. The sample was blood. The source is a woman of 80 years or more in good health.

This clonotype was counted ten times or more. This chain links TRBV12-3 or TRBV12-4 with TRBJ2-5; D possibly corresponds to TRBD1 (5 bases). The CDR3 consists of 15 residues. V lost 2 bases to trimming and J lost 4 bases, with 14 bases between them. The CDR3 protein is CASSLSGSGRETQYF. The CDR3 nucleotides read TGTGCCAGCAGTTTATCAGGGTCTGGGCGAGAGACCCAGTACTTC.

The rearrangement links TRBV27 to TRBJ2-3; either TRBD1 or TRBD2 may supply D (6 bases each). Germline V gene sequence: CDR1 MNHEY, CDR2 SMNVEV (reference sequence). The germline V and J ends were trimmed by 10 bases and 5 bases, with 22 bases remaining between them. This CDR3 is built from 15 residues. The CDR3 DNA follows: TGTGCCACCCTGGAGGGGGGCTTGGGGAGAGATACGCAGTATTTT. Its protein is CATLEGGLGRDTQYF.

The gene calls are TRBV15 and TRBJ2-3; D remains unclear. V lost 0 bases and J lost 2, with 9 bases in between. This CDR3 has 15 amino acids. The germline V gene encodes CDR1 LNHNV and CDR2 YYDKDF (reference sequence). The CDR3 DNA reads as TGTGCCACCAGCAGAGATGGTCCGATCACAGATACGCAGTATTTT. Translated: CATSRDGPITDTQYF.

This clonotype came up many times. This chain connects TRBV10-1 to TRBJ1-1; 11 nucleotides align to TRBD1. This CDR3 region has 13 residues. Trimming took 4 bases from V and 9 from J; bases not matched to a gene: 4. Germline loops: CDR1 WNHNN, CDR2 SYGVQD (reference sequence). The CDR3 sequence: CASSGWTGGKAFF. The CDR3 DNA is TGCGCCAGCAGTGGATGGACAGGGGGCAAAGCTTTCTTT.

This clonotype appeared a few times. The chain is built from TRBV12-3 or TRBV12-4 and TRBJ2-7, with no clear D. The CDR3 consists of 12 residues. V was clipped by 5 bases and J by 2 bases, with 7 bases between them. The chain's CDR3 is CASSPFTYEQYF. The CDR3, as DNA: TGTGCCAGCAGTCCGTTTACCTACGAGCAGTACTTC.

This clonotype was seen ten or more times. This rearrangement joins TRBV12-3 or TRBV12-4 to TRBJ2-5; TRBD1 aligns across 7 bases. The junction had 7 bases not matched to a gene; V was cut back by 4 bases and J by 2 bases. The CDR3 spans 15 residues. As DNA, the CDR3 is TGTGCCAGCAGTTCCCGGACAGGTTCGCAAGAGACCCAGTACTTC. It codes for CASSSRTGSQETQYF.

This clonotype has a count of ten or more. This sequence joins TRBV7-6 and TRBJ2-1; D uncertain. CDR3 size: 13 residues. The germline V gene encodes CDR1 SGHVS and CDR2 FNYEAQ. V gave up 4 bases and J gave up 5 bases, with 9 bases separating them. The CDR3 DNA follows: TGTGCCAGCAGCTCCGGCGGAAACAATGAGCAGTTCTTC. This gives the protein CASSSGGNNEQFF. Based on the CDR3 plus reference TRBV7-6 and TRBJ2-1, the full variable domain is GAGVSQSPRYKVTKRGQDVALRCDPISGHVSLYWYRQALGQGPEFLTYFNYEAQQDKSGLPNDRFSAERPEGSISTLTIQRTEQRDSAMYRCASSSGGNNEQFFGPGTRLTVL.

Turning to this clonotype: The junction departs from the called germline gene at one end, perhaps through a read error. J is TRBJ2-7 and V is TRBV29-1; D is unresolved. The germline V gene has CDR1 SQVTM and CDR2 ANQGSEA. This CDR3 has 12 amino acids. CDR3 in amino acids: CSVEDGSYEQYF. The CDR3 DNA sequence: TGCAGCGTTGAGGACGGATCCTACGAGCAGTACTTT.

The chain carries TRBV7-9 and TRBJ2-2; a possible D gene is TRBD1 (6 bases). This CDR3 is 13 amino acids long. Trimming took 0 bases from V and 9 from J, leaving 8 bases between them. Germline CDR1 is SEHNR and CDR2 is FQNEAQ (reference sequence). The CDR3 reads CASSLAGAWELFF. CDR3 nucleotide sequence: TGTGCCAGCAGCTTAGCGGGGGCTTGGGAGCTGTTTTTT. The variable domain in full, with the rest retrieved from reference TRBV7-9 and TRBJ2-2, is DTGVSQNPRHKITKRGQNVTFRCDPISEHNRLYWYRQTLGQGPEFLTYFQNEAQLEKSRLLSDRFSAERPKGSFSTLEIQRTEQGDSAMYLCASSLAGAWELFFGEGSRLTVL.